Each of the 21 T cell receptor beta chains below was sequenced from the same sample in a study of blood T cell repertoires in COVID-19. Sequencing was performed with immunoSEQ multiplex PCR; in TCRdb, only in-frame clones are kept and a portion is missing. The sample yields around 200,000 clones, about nine tenths seen once. The sequencing sample was made of PBMCs or T cells enriched from blood (not recorded which). Every receptor here comes from a man between 18 and 35 years old with acute COVID-19.

The CDR3 reads CASRTGFSYNSPLHF. In nucleotides, the CDR3 is TGTGCCAGCAGGACAGGATTCTCCTATAATTCACCCCTCCACTTT. V gene TRBV28 combines with J gene TRBJ1-6, with D possibly TRBD1 on 6 matching bases. The CDR3 extends over 15 amino acids. Trimming took 6 bases from V and 0 from J, leaving 9 bases between them. Germline CDR1 and CDR2: MDHEN and SYDVKM.

The gene calls are TRBV28 and TRBJ1-2, with TRBD1 as a possible D gene (6 bases). The V end lost 5 bases, the J end lost 4 bases, and 29 bases lay between the germline ends. Germline-derived CDR1 and CDR2 are MDHEN and SYDVKM. The CDR3 extends over 19 amino acids. The CDR3 here is CASSPPPWQFKGGLYGYTF. The CDR3 region has the DNA TGTGCCAGCAGTCCACCACCCTGGCAGTTTAAAGGGGGTCTCTATGGCTACACCTTC.

The gene calls are TRBV5-6 and TRBJ2-2; D remains ambiguous. CDR1 and CDR2 from the germline V gene are SGHDT and YYEEEE. The CDR3 contains 17 residues. V was clipped by 4 bases and J by 6 bases, with 22 bases between them. Here the CDR3 reads CASSPTVAVGRPGELFF. In DNA, the CDR3 is TGTGCCAGCAGCCCCACCGTGGCGGTCGGCCGACCCGGGGAGCTGTTTTTT.

CDR3 loop: CASSEWDRGLEQYF. CDR3 nucleotides: TGTGCCAGCAGTGAATGGGACAGGGGGTTGGAGCAGTACTTC. This chain links TRBV2 with TRBJ2-7; TRBD1 agrees at 11 bases. Germline V gene lookup returns CDR1 SNHLY and CDR2 FYNNEI. Trimming cost V 2 bases and J 7 bases; bases outside gene matches: 4. The CDR3 is made up of 14 amino acids.

The V call is TRBV11-3, the J call TRBJ2-7, with D perhaps matching TRBD2 (7 bases). The CDR3 is 14 residues long. Germline CDR1 is SGHNT and CDR2 is YENEEA. V gave up 4 bases and J gave up 6 bases, with 16 bases separating them. CDR3 protein: CASSSGDYRAEQYF. The CDR3 DNA sequence: TGTGCCAGCAGCTCTGGGGACTACAGGGCCGAGCAGTACTTC.

This chain uses TRBV18 with TRBJ1-2; 7 bases align to TRBD1. V shed 6 bases, J shed 2 bases, and the junction held 12 bases outside the gene matches. The CDR3 has 16 residues. CDR1 and CDR2 (germline): KGHSH, LQKENI. CDR3 nucleotide sequence: TGTGCCAGCTCCCACTCCCAGGGGGTCTCGAACTATGGCTACACCTTC. Translation gives CASSHSQGVSNYGYTF.

The DNA of the CDR3 is TGTGCCAGCAGCCGGACTAGCGGGGATAATGAGCAGTTCTTC. It encodes CASSRTSGDNEQFF. The chain is built from TRBV14 and TRBJ2-1, with 12 bases that match TRBD2. This CDR3 has 14 amino acids. Germline loops: CDR1 SGHDN, CDR2 FVKESK. With V trimmed by 4 bases and J by 7 bases, 2 bases remained unmatched.

CDR3 coding DNA: TGTGCCGTCCCGGGACAGAACTACGAGCAGTACTTC. It specifies CAVPGQNYEQYF. The V and J genes are TRBV10-3 and TRBJ2-7; TRBD1 agrees at 7 bases. V lost 11 bases and J lost 3; bases outside the gene matches: 7. CDR1 ENHRY and CDR2 SYGVKD come from the germline V gene. This CDR3 has 12 residues.

The rearrangement links TRBV2 to TRBJ2-7; D possibly corresponds to TRBD2 (5 bases). The germline V gene encodes CDR1 SNHLY and CDR2 FYNNEI. Trimming left V 8 bases short and J 7 bases short, with 12 bases between. The CDR3 is made up of 11 amino acids. CDR3 bases: TGTGCCAGCGGACTGGATGGGGAGCAGTACTTC. The encoded protein is CASGLDGEQYF.

The rearrangement uses TRBV5-1 and TRBJ2-3; TRBD2 agrees at 9 bases. CDR1 is SGHRS and CDR2 is YFSETQ in the germline V gene. The V segment lost 0 bases and the J segment 1 base; nucleotides outside the gene matches: 9. CDR3 length: 18 residues. Here the CDR3 reads CASSLAEKREDGTDTQYF. The CDR3 region has the DNA TGCGCCAGCAGCTTGGCCGAAAAGCGGGAGGACGGCACAGATACGCAGTATTTT. The complete variable domain, with remaining parts taken from reference TRBV5-1 and TRBJ2-3, reads KAGVTQTPRYLIKTRGQQVTLSCSPISGHRSVSWYQQTPGQGLQFLFEYFSETQRNKGNFPGRFSGRQFSNSRSEMNVSTLELGDSALYLCASSLAEKREDGTDTQYFGPGTRLTVL.

The chain employs TRBV27 and TRBJ1-5, with D perhaps matching TRBD1 (5 bases). Germline V CDR1 and CDR2: MNHEY, SMNVEV (reference sequence). The CDR3 length is 14 residues. Between the trimmed V and J ends, which lost 4 bases and 2 bases, there was a span of 9 bases. The CDR3 DNA reads TGTGCCAGCAGTTCCTGGGGGGGCAATCAGCCCCAGCATTTT. It specifies CASSSWGGNQPQHF.

This clone came up a few times. V usage is TRBV5-1 and J usage is TRBJ1-1, with D unclear. The V gene's germline CDR1 is SGHRS and CDR2 YFSETQ. The CDR3 is 15 amino acids. Trimming took 0 bases from V and 1 from J, leaving 10 bases between them. CDR3 DNA sequence: TGCGCCAGCAGCTTGGGGATCTCGGGGAACACTGAAGCTTTCTTT. Translated, it gives CASSLGISGNTEAFF. The full variable domain, in which reference TRBV5-1 and TRBJ1-1 provide the parts outside the CDR3, is KAGVTQTPRYLIKTRGQQVTLSCSPISGHRSVSWYQQTPGQGLQFLFEYFSETQRNKGNFPGRFSGRQFSNSRSEMNVSTLELGDSALYLCASSLGISGNTEAFFGQGTRLTVV.

The chain is built from TRBV19 and TRBJ1-5, with D unclear. The CDR3 extends over 13 amino acids. The germline CDR1 and CDR2 sequences are LNHDA and SQIVND (reference sequence). Trimming removed 5 bases from V and 3 bases from J, with 8 bases in between. CDR3 amino acids: CASSPGINQPQHF. In DNA, the CDR3 is TGTGCCAGTAGTCCCGGGATCAATCAGCCCCAGCATTTT.

The chain employs TRBV6-4 and TRBJ2-5; 7 bases are shared with TRBD2. The CDR3 length is 15 residues. The ends lost 4 bases at V and 5 bases at J; junction bases unmatched: 10. From germline, CDR1 is MRHNA and CDR2 SNTAGT. This chain's CDR3 is CASSVSAGEGETQYF. The CDR3 DNA reads TGTGCCAGCAGTGTCTCTGCGGGAGAAGGGGAGACCCAGTACTTC.

This clone was picked up a small number of times. This sequence joins TRBV21-1 and TRBJ1-5; the table gives TRBD1 as D, unverified against the DNA. TRBV21-1 is tagged as a pseudogene. The CDR3 sequence is 13 residues long. This chain's CDR3 is CASSKAGGQPQHF. The CDR3 bases are TGTGCCAGCAGCAAGGCAGGGGGTCAGCCCCAGCATTTT.

The chain is built from TRBV12-3 or TRBV12-4 and TRBJ2-7, with unresolved D. The CDR3 extends over 13 amino acids. V lost 8 bases and J 0 bases, leaving 11 bases between the germline ends. In DNA, the CDR3 is TGTGCCAGCCAGGTACCCAACTCCTACGAGCAGTACTTC. Translation: CASQVPNSYEQYF.

This clone was counted only a few times. This CDR3 is also generated by other DNA sequences in the sample. This chain joins TRBV18 and TRBJ1-4, with D perhaps matching TRBD1 (5 bases). The V gene's germline CDR1 is KGHSH and CDR2 LQKENI. Trimming shortened V by 3 bases and J by 0 bases, and 5 bases separated the two germline ends. The CDR3 length is 14 residues. CDR3 loop: CASSPDTTNEKLFF. CDR3 in DNA: TGTGCCAGCTCACCGGACACAACTAATGAAAAACTGTTTTTT.

V gene TRBV19 combines with J gene TRBJ2-1; 12 positions match TRBD2. V lost 7 bases, J lost 0 bases, and 13 bases stayed unmatched. Germline CDR1 LNHDA, CDR2 SQIVND (reference sequence). This CDR3 has 19 residues. The CDR3 reads CASMATSGSKGSSYNEQFF. As DNA, the CDR3 is TGTGCCAGTATGGCGACTAGCGGGAGTAAGGGGAGCTCCTACAATGAGCAGTTCTTC.

The rearrangement joins TRBV2 to TRBJ2-1, with D tentatively TRBD1 (5 bases). Between the trimmed V and J ends, which lost 6 bases and 4 bases, there was a span of 7 bases. Germline CDR1 reads SNHLY; CDR2 reads FYNNEI. This CDR3 contains 12 residues. The CDR3 reads CASRQGYNEQFF. CDR3 in DNA: TGTGCCAGCAGGCAGGGTTACAATGAGCAGTTCTTC. Full variable domain (rest looked up from reference TRBV2 and TRBJ2-1): EPEVTQTPSHQVTQMGQEVILRCVPISNHLYFYWYRQILGQKVEFLVSFYNNEISEKSEIFDDQFSVERPDGSNFTLKIRSTKLEDSAMYFCASRQGYNEQFFGPGTRLTVL.

The chain combines TRBV2 with TRBJ2-1, with TRBD2 identical over 7 bases. The CDR3 spans 15 residues. Germline V CDR1 and CDR2: SNHLY, FYNNEI. After removal of 1 base from V and 8 bases from J, the junction contained 8 bases not matched to a gene. The CDR3 loop reads CASSEGGGRADEQFF. DNA for the CDR3: TGTGCCAGCAGTGAAGGCGGCGGGAGAGCGGATGAGCAGTTCTTC.

V is TRBV30 and J is TRBJ1-5; no clear D gene. CDR3 length: 13 residues. Germline V lookup: CDR1 GTSNPN, CDR2 SVGIG (reference sequence). The V gene lost 0 bases and the J gene lost 3 bases, with 6 bases spanning the gap. This CDR3 is CAWSVFVNQPQHF. The CDR3 bases are TGTGCCTGGAGTGTTTTCGTCAATCAGCCCCAGCATTTT.